Here is one T cell receptor beta chain with its context. Its antigen remains unknown. Naive CD8 cells, CD45RO-negative and positively selected for CCR7, excluded terminally differentiated effector memory CD45RA+ cells. Each donor was a Caucasian adult residing in Nashville, Tennessee. The source of the sample is a study of shared clonotypes between healthy human individuals. Points from the study as a whole: Only blood samples were collected, and tissue repertoires likely differ.

Several immunoSEQ plates received, in even portions, the genomic DNA of each subset. In the sorted-subset replicate PCRs, around 200 ng DNA, tens of thousands of T cell genomes, was used. Sequenced by immunoSEQ multiplex PCR; TCRdb stores in-frame clones only, minus some. In the table there are some 1,900,000 clones, around 96% of which are singletons. Sequenced input: naive CD8+ T cells sorted from blood. The sequence derives from a man younger than 35 in good health.

CDR3 protein: CASSLGTGLEKLFF. In DNA form, the CDR3 reads TGTGCCAGCAGCTTAGGGACGGGGCTTGAAAAACTGTTTTTT. The rearrangement uses TRBV11-2 and TRBJ1-4; maybe TRBD1 (5 bases). V was trimmed by 1 base and J by 7 bases, leaving 10 bases between them. This CDR3 has 14 residues. Germline V gives CDR1 SGHAT, CDR2 FQNNGV.